The next 24 T cell receptor beta chains were all read from a single sample in a study of OX40 agonist ivuxolimab in advanced cancers. Sequenced by immunoSEQ multiplex PCR; TCRdb stores in-frame clones only, minus some. The repertoire includes 55,000 to 60,000 clones, roughly four fifths of them detected once, and more than 0.65% sits in the top ten. The material was CD4+ or CD8+ T cells sorted from blood, obtained in a trial of the OX40 agonist ivuxolimab. Receptors originate from an adult with an advanced solid tumor such as melanoma, head and neck, liver or kidney cancer.

This rearrangement joins TRBV15 to TRBJ1-5; TRBD1 is a possible D gene (5 bases). This CDR3 has 15 amino acids. V lost 4 bases and J lost 0, with 10 bases in between. The germline CDR1 and CDR2 sequences are LNHNV and YYDKDF (reference sequence). CDR3 protein: CATSTWGSSNQPQHF. The CDR3 nucleotides read TGTGCCACCAGCACCTGGGGGAGTAGCAATCAGCCCCAGCATTTT.

This sequence joins TRBV7-9 and TRBJ2-6; D is unresolved. The CDR3 extends over 16 amino acids. Between the trimmed V and J ends, which lost 3 bases and 0 bases, there was a span of 9 bases. CDR1 SEHNR and CDR2 FQNEAQ come from the germline V gene (reference sequence). The CDR3 nucleotides are TGTGCCAGCAGCTTGGAGACTGGCTCTGGGGCCAACGTCCTGACTTTC. The encoded protein is CASSLETGSGANVLTF.

The V gene is TRBV18, the J gene TRBJ1-2; 11 positions agree with TRBD1. Germline V lookup: CDR1 KGHSH, CDR2 LQKENI. V lost 2 bases to trimming and J lost 4 bases; unmatched junction nucleotides: 0. This CDR3 region has 14 residues. CDR3 protein: CASSPGQGAYGYTF. As DNA, the CDR3 is TGTGCCAGCTCACCAGGACAGGGGGCCTATGGCTACACCTTC.

This clone was found a few times. This chain links TRBV27 with TRBJ2-7, with 8 bases fitting TRBD1. After removal of 4 bases from V and 5 bases from J, the junction contained 10 bases not matched to a gene. This CDR3 is 15 amino acids long. Germline CDR1 is MNHEY and CDR2 is SMNVEV (reference sequence). Here the CDR3 reads CASSSLGSGGHEQYF. CDR3 coding DNA: TGTGCCAGCAGTTCCCTTGGGTCAGGGGGCCACGAGCAGTACTTC.

In this sample, this clone turned up once. The V call is TRBV18, the J call TRBJ1-2; D is undetermined. The V end was cut by 3 bases, the J end by 0 bases, with 8 bases between. CDR1 is KGHSH and CDR2 is LQKENI in the germline V gene. CDR3 length: 14 amino acids. CDR3 residues: CASSPGRTNYGYTF. Here the CDR3 DNA reads TGTGCCAGCTCACCCGGAAGGACTAACTATGGCTACACCTTC.

This clone came up a few times. The J gene is TRBJ1-5, the V gene TRBV5-6, with D possibly TRBD1 on 5 matching bases. Germline loops: CDR1 SGHDT, CDR2 YYEEEE. Trimming shortened V by 1 base and J by 6 bases, and 14 bases separated the two germline ends. The CDR3 runs 15 residues. The CDR3 loop reads CASSLLGEFGQPQHF. The CDR3 DNA sequence: TGTGCCAGCAGCTTGTTAGGGGAATTTGGTCAGCCCCAGCATTTT.

The V call is TRBV5-4, the J call TRBJ2-7, with a tentative D call TRBD1 (5 bases). This CDR3 spans 13 amino acids. Trimming removed 5 bases at V and 0 bases at J, with 9 bases between. CDR1 is SGHNT and CDR2 is YYREEE in the germline V gene (reference sequence). The CDR3 reads CASRPDSSYEQYF. The CDR3 DNA reads as TGTGCCAGCAGACCTGACAGCTCCTACGAGCAGTACTTC.

J is TRBJ2-3 and V is TRBV5-5; no clear D gene. This CDR3 is built from 16 residues. The germline V gene has CDR1 SGHKS and CDR2 YYEKEE (reference sequence). Trimming pared 0 bases from V and 1 base from J, leaving 12 bases between. This CDR3 is CASSLAGPGGTDTQYF. CDR3 sequence (DNA): TGTGCCAGCAGCTTGGCCGGGCCTGGGGGCACAGATACGCAGTATTTT.

The V call is TRBV19, the J call TRBJ2-7, with 9 bases identical to TRBD1. CDR1 is LNHDA, CDR2 SQIVND, per germline (reference sequence). The CDR3 has 14 residues. After removal of 5 bases from V and 3 bases from J, the junction contained 5 bases not matched to a gene. The CDR3: CASSPRDRVYEQYF. Here the CDR3 DNA reads TGTGCCAGTAGTCCCCGGGACAGGGTCTACGAGCAGTACTTC.

This clone was found a few times. The chain recombines TRBV5-5 with TRBJ2-7, with 7 nucleotides matching TRBD2. The CDR3 consists of 13 residues. The V gene's germline CDR1 is SGHKS and CDR2 YYEKEE (reference sequence). J was trimmed by 4 bases and V by 0 bases; bases with no gene match: 1. CDR3 sequence: CASSLVGGYEQYF. The CDR3 DNA follows: TGTGCCAGCAGCTTGGTCGGGGGGTACGAGCAGTACTTC.

The rearrangement uses TRBV18 and TRBJ1-2; 10 bases match TRBD1. The length of the CDR3 is 14 residues. Trimming removed 4 bases from V and 5 bases from J; junction bases left unmatched: 4. Germline assignment: CDR1 KGHSH and CDR2 LQKENI. The chain's CDR3 is CASSQDRGAYGYTF. In DNA form, the CDR3 reads TGTGCCAGCTCACAGGACAGGGGGGCTTATGGCTACACCTTC.

This chain uses TRBV18 with TRBJ1-1, with TRBD1 identical over 10 bases. Unmatched junction bases numbered 8, after V lost 3 bases and J lost 4 bases. CDR1 is KGHSH, CDR2 LQKENI, per germline. The length of the CDR3 is 16 residues. CDR3 DNA: TGTGCCAGCTCACCCACCAGGAGACAGGGGGCCACTGAAGCTTTCTTT. Protein product: CASSPTRRQGATEAFF.

The gene calls are TRBV6-6 and TRBJ2-1, with 7 bases identical to TRBD1. The junction had 2 bases not matched to a gene; V was cut back by 5 bases and J by 4 bases. This CDR3 is built from 13 residues. Germline loops: CDR1 MNHNY, CDR2 SVGAGI (reference sequence). The CDR3 DNA reads as TGTGCCAGCAGTCGGGACAGTTACAATGAGCAGTTCTTC. Its protein is CASSRDSYNEQFF.

The chain combines TRBV27 with TRBJ1-1, with a tentative D call TRBD1 (5 bases). Trimming removed 5 bases at V and 4 bases at J, with 11 bases between. Per germline, CDR1 MNHEY and CDR2 SMNVEV (reference sequence). This CDR3 has 13 amino acids. The CDR3 loop reads CASSRLRGTEAFF. The CDR3, as DNA: TGTGCCAGCAGTAGGCTGAGGGGCACTGAAGCTTTCTTT.

The rearrangement links TRBV10-3 to TRBJ2-2; D perhaps matches TRBD2 (5 bases). The germline V and J ends were trimmed by 6 bases and 4 bases, with 15 bases remaining between them. Germline V gene sequence: CDR1 ENHRY, CDR2 SYGVKD. The CDR3 consists of 15 residues. The CDR3 DNA is TGTGCCATCAGAACGACCTTAGGGAGCACCGGGGAGCTGTTTTTT. Translating gives CAIRTTLGSTGELFF.

The CDR3 nucleotides are TGTGCCAGCAAGGGGACCTATAGCTCCTACGAGCAGTACTTC. As protein: CASKGTYSSYEQYF. This chain uses TRBV2 with TRBJ2-5; perhaps D is TRBD1 or TRBD2 (5 bases each). The DNA matches TRBJ2-7 better at its end, which makes the J call doubtful. The CDR3 length is 14 residues. The V gene's germline CDR1 is SNHLY and CDR2 FYNNEI.

V and J are TRBV6-1 and TRBJ1-5; TRBD1 matches 8 bases. The germline V gene encodes CDR1 MNHNS and CDR2 SASEGT. The CDR3 sequence is 16 residues long. J lost 3 bases, V lost 4 bases, and 8 bases had no gene match. The CDR3 coding sequence is TGTGCCAGCAGTGTATCGACAGGGGCTAACAATCAGCCCCAGCATTTT. Translated, it gives CASSVSTGANNQPQHF.

The V call is TRBV5-4, the J call TRBJ1-1, with D unclear. This CDR3 is built from 15 residues. CDR1 is SGHNT and CDR2 is YYREEE in the germline V gene (reference sequence). V was trimmed by 0 bases and J by 4 bases, leaving 13 bases between them. CDR3 amino acids: CASSLVVGQFTEAFF. CDR3 nucleotide sequence: TGTGCCAGCAGCTTGGTGGTAGGGCAATTCACTGAAGCTTTCTTT. The whole variable domain, filled in from reference TRBV5-4 and TRBJ1-1, reads ETGVTQSPTHLIKTRGQQVTLRCSSQSGHNTVSWYQQALGQGPQFIFQYYREEENGRGNFPPRFSGLQFPNYSSELNVNALELDDSALYLCASSLVVGQFTEAFFGQGTRLTVV.

The chain recombines TRBV6-1 with TRBJ1-5; 8 bases agree with TRBD1. V lost 0 bases to trimming and J lost 7 bases; unmatched junction nucleotides: 5. The CDR3 totals 15 residues. The germline V gene encodes CDR1 MNHNS and CDR2 SASEGT. The CDR3 region is CASSEASGGYQPQHF. The DNA for the CDR3 is TGTGCCAGCAGTGAAGCGTCAGGGGGCTACCAGCCCCAGCATTTT.

The chain combines TRBV6-5 with TRBJ1-6; the D gene is possibly TRBD1 (5 bases). CDR1 is MNHEY, CDR2 SVGAGI, per germline. Deletions cut 6 bases from V and 7 bases from J, with 10 bases between. The CDR3 has 13 amino acids. This CDR3 is CASRRDPNSPLHF. The CDR3 nucleotides read TGTGCCAGCAGGCGGGACCCCAATTCACCCCTCCACTTT.

This clone was found a few times. The chain has TRBV7-9 and TRBJ2-7; TRBD1 matches at 7 bases. Trimming took 1 base from V and 3 from J; bases not matched to a gene: 9. From germline, CDR1 is SEHNR and CDR2 FQNEAQ (reference sequence). This CDR3 contains 16 residues. The CDR3 sequence: CASSLVLRGQLYEQYF. CDR3 coding DNA: TGTGCCAGCAGCTTAGTACTACGGGGACAGCTCTACGAGCAGTACTTC. The variable domain in full, with the rest retrieved from reference TRBV7-9 and TRBJ2-7, is DTGVSQNPRHKITKRGQNVTFRCDPISEHNRLYWYRQTLGQGPEFLTYFQNEAQLEKSRLLSDRFSAERPKGSFSTLEIQRTEQGDSAMYLCASSLVLRGQLYEQYFGPGTRLTVT.

This sequence joins TRBV19 and TRBJ1-5, with a tentative D call TRBD1 (6 bases). Germline V lookup: CDR1 LNHDA, CDR2 SQIVND (reference sequence). The CDR3 length is 15 residues. V was trimmed by 1 base and J by 3 bases, leaving 10 bases between them. CDR3 loop: CASSIAGALNQPQHF. The CDR3 nucleotides read TGTGCCAGTAGTATAGCAGGGGCCCTCAATCAGCCCCAGCATTTT.

The chain uses TRBV4-2 and TRBJ1-2; 11 nucleotides agree with TRBD1. The CDR3 length is 18 residues. Germline values: CDR1 LGHNA, CDR2 YNFKEQ. V shed 0 bases, J shed 1 base, and the junction held 7 bases outside the gene matches. The CDR3 DNA follows: TGTGCCAGCAGCCAAGATAGGACAGGGGGCGCGGTTAACTATGGCTACACCTTC. Translation gives CASSQDRTGGAVNYGYTF.

The V call is TRBV25-1, the J call TRBJ2-5, with 7 bases that match TRBD2. Germline V CDR1 and CDR2: MGHDK, SYGVNS. The CDR3 has 13 residues. J gave up 3 bases and V 3 bases, and 1 base lay outside the gene matches. DNA of the CDR3: TGTGCCAGCAGTGATGGGGGGGAAGAGACCCAGTACTTC. It yields the protein CASSDGGEETQYF. Complete variable domain (other parts from reference TRBV25-1 and TRBJ2-5): EADIYQTPRYLVIGTGKKITLECSQTMGHDKMYWYQQDPGMELHLIHYSYGVNSTEKGDLSSESTVSRIRTEHFPLTLESARPSHTSQYLCASSDGGEETQYFGPGTRLLVL.